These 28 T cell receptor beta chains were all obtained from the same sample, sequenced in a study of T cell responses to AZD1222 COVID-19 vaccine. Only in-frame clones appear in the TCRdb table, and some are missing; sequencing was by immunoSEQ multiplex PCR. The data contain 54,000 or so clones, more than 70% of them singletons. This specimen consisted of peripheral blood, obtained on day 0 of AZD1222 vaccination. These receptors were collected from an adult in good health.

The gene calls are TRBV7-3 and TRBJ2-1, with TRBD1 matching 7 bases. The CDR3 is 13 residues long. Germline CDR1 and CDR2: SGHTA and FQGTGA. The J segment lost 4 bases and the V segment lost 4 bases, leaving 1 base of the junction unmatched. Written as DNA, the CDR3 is TGTGCCAGCAGCTCGGGACAGTACAATGAGCAGTTCTTC. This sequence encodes CASSSGQYNEQFF.

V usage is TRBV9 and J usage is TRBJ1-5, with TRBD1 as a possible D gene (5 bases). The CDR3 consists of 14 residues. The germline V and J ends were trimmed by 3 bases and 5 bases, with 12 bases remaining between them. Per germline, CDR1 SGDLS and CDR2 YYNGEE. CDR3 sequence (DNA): TGTGCCAGCAGCGCAGCAGGGATTTATCAGCCCCAGCATTTT. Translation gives CASSAAGIYQPQHF.

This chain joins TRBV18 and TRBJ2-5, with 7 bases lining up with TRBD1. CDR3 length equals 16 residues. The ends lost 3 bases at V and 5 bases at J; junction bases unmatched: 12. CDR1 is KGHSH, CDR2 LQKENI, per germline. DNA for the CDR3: TGTGCCAGCTCACCCCGGACAGGATACCGCCGGGAGACCCAGTACTTC. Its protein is CASSPRTGYRRETQYF.

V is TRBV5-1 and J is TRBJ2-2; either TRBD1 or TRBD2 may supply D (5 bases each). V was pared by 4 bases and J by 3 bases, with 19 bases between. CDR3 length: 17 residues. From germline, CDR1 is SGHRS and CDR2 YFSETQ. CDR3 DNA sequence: TGCGCCAGCAGCACCAACCGTGGGGGATCGTACACCGGGGAGCTGTTTTTT. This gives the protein CASSTNRGGSYTGELFF.

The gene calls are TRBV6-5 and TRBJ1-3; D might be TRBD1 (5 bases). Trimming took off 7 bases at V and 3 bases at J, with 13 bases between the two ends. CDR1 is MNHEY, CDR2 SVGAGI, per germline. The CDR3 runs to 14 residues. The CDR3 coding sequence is TGTGCCAGCACTCAAAAGGGGCTTGGAAACACCATATATTTT. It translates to CASTQKGLGNTIYF.

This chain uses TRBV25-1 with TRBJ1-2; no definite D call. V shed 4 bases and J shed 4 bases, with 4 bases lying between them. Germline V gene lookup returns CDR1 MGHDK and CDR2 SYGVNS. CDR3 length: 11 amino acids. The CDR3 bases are TGTGCCAGCAGTGGGTTCTATGGCTACACCTTC. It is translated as CASSGFYGYTF.

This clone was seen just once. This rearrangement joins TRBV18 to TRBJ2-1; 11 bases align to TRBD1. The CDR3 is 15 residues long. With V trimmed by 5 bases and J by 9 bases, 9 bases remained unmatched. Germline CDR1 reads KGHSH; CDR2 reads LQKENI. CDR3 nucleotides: TGTGCCAGCTCATCACGGACAGGGGGCGGGAGTGAGCAGTTCTTC. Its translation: CASSSRTGGGSEQFF.

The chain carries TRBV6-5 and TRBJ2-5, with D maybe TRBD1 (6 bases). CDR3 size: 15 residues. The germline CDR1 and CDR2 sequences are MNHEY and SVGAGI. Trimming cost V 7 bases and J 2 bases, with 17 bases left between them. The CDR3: CASMEAGTTQETQYF. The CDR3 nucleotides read TGTGCCAGCATGGAGGCCGGGACAACACAAGAGACCCAGTACTTC.

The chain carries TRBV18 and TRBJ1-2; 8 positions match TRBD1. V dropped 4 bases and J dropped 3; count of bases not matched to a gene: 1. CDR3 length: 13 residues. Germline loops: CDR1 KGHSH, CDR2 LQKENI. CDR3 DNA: TGTGCCAGCTCACTACAGGGGGACTATGGCTACACCTTC. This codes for CASSLQGDYGYTF.

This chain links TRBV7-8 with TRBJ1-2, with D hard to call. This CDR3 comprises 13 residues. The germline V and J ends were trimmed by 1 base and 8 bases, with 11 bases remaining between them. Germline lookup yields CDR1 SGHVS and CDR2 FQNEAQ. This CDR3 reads CASSLVPYGGYTF. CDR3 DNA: TGTGCCAGCAGCTTAGTTCCCTACGGCGGCTACACCTTC.

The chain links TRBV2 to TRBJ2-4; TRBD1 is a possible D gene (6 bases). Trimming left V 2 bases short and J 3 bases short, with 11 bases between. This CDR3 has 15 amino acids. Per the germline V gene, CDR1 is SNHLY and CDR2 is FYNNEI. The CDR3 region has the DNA TGTGCCAGCAGTGAAAGTCCCAGGGGCAAAAACATTCAGTACTTC. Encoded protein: CASSESPRGKNIQYF.

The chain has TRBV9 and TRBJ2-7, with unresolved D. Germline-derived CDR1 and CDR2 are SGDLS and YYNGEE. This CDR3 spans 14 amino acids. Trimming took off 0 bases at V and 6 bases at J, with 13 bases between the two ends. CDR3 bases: TGTGCCAGCAGCGTAGAGGGCAGTACGGGCGAGCAGTACTTC. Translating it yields CASSVEGSTGEQYF.

As DNA, the CDR3 is TGCGCCAGCAGCTTGGGGGCGACCTCTGGAAACACCATATATTTT. This codes for CASSLGATSGNTIYF. This chain joins TRBV5-1 and TRBJ1-3; no clear D. Germline V gene lookup returns CDR1 SGHRS and CDR2 YFSETQ. The germline V and J ends were trimmed by 0 bases and 0 bases, with 7 bases remaining between them. This CDR3 is built from 15 residues.

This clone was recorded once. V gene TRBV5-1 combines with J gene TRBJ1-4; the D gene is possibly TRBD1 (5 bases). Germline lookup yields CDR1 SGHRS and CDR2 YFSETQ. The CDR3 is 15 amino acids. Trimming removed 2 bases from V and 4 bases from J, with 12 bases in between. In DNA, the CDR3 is TGCGCCAGCAGCTTTAACTCGGGGGTTAATGAAAAACTGTTTTTT. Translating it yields CASSFNSGVNEKLFF.

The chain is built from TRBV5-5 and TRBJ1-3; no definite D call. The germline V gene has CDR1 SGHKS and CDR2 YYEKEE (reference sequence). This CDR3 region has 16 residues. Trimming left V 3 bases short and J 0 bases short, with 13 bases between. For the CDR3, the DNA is TGTGCCAGCAGCTCCTCCGACGGACGCTCTGGAAACACCATATATTTT. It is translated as CASSSSDGRSGNTIYF.

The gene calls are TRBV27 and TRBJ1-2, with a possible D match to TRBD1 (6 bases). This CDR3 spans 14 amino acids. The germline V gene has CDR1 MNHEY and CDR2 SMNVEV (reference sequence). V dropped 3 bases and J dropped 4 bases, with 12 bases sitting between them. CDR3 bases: TGTGCCAGCAGTTTTGCCAGGGGATCCTATGGCTACACCTTC. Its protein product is CASSFARGSYGYTF.

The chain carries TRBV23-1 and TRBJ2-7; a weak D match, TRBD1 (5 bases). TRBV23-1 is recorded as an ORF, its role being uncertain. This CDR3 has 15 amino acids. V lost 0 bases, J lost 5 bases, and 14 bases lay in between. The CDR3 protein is CASSQSGPRGHEQYF. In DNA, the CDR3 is TGCGCCAGCAGTCAATCGGGGCCCCGAGGCCACGAGCAGTACTTC.

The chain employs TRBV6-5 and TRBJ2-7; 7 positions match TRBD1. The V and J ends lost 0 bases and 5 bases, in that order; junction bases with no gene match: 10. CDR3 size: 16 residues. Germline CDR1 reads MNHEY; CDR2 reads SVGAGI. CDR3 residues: CASSYSRTTGSHEQYF. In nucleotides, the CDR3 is TGTGCCAGCAGTTACTCGAGGACGACAGGGAGCCACGAGCAGTACTTC.

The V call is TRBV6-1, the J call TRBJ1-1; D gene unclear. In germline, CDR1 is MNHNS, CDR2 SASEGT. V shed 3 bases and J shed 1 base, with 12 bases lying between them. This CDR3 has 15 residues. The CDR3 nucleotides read TGTGCCAGCAGTGAGGGAGGTGGGTGGAACACTGAAGCTTTCTTT. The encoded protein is CASSEGGGWNTEAFF.

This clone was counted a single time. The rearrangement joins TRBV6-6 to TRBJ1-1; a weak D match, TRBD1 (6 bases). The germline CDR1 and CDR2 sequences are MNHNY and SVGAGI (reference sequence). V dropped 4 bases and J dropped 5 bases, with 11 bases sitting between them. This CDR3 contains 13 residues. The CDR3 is CASSFTQGTEAFF. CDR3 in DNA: TGTGCCAGCAGTTTCACCCAGGGGACTGAAGCTTTCTTT.

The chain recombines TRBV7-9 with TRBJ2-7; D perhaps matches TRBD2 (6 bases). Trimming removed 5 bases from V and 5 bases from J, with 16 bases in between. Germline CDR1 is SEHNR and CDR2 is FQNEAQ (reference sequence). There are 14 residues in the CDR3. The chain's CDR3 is CASSLPGLRNEQYF. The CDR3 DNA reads TGTGCCAGCAGCCTCCCGGGACTTCGGAACGAGCAGTACTTC.

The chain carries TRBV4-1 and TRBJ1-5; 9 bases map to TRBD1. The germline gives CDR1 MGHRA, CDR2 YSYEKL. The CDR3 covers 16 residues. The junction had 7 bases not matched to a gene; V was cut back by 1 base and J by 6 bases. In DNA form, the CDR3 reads TGCGCCAGCAGCCAAGCCCCAACAGGGGGCCGTCAGCCCCAGCATTTT. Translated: CASSQAPTGGRQPQHF.

The CDR3 region has the DNA TGTGCCAGCAGTGAAGTTCGGCAGGGGCAGTACTTC. This translates into CASSEVRQGQYF. The rearrangement links TRBV6-1 to TRBJ2-7, with D perhaps TRBD1 (5 bases). The CDR3 totals 12 residues. From germline, CDR1 is MNHNS and CDR2 SASEGT. The germline V and J ends were trimmed by 1 base and 9 bases, with 10 bases remaining between them.

The chain's CDR3 is CASRMLALETQYF. The CDR3 nucleotides read TGTGCCAGCAGAATGCTAGCCCTGGAGACCCAGTACTTC. V gene TRBV27 combines with J gene TRBJ2-5; possible D gene TRBD2, 5 bases. Between the trimmed V and J ends, which lost 6 bases and 5 bases, there was a span of 13 bases. Germline V gives CDR1 MNHEY, CDR2 SMNVEV (reference sequence). The CDR3 consists of 13 residues.

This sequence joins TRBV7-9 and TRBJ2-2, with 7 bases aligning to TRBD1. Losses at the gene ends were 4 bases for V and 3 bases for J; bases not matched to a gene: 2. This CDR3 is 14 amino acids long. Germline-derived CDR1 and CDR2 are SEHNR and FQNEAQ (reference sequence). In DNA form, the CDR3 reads TGTGCCAGCAGCTCGACAGGGCACACCGGGGAGCTGTTTTTT. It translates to CASSSTGHTGELFF. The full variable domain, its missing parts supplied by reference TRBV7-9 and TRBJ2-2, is DTGVSQNPRHKITKRGQNVTFRCDPISEHNRLYWYRQTLGQGPEFLTYFQNEAQLEKSRLLSDRFSAERPKGSFSTLEIQRTEQGDSAMYLCASSSTGHTGELFFGEGSRLTVL.

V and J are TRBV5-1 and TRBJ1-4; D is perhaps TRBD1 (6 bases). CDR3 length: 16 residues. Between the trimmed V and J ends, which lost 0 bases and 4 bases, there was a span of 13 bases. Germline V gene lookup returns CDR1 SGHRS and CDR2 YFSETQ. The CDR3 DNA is TGCGCCAGCAGCTTGGCAGGGGCGGGTTATAATGAAAAACTGTTTTTT. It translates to CASSLAGAGYNEKLFF.

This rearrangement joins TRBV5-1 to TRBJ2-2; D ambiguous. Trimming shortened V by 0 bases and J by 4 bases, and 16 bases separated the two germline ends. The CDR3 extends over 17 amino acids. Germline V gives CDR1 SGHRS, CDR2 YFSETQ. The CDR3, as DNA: TGCGCCAGCAGCTTGGCGCCGCAAACCACGGGCACCGGGGAGCTGTTTTTT. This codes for CASSLAPQTTGTGELFF.

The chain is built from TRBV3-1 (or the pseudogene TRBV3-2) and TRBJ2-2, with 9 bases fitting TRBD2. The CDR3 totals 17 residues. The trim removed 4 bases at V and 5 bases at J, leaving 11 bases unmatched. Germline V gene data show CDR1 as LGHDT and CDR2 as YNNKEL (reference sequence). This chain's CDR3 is CASSPRPGGRGTGELFF. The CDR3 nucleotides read TGTGCCAGCAGCCCCCGCCCGGGCGGGAGGGGAACCGGGGAGCTGTTTTTT.